The source of this T cell receptor beta chain is a study of shared clonotypes between healthy human individuals. Study-level results: It was anticipated that sequencing depth would influence how many clonotypes donors shared. Although depth was large, rarefaction showed that sequencing of the sorted subsets was incomplete.

The V gene's germline CDR1 is MNHNS and CDR2 SASEGT. This CDR3 is built from 12 residues. The ends were cut back, 1 base at V and 6 bases at J, with 5 bases in the middle. Under the authors' procedure: Junction-only immunoSEQ sequences carried no quality scores, so filtering differed. Method: immunoSEQ multiplex PCR; TCRdb's copy keeps in-frame clones and lacks some. Clone size and V and J calls were adopted from that table, with D and trimming inferred from the DNA. This table holds 1,500,000 or so clones, just under 99% found once. Turning to this clone: Its antigen is not identified. The sample holds other DNA sequences that translate to the same CDR3.

J is TRBJ2-3 and V is TRBV6-1; D uncertain. Specimen: naive CD4+ T cells sorted from blood. This sample's subset: CD45RA+ positively selected. This clonotype was obtained from a man aged 25 to 40 in good health. CDR3 in DNA: TGTGCCAGCAGTGAAGGGGGTGATACGCAGTATTTT. Translating gives CASSEGGDTQYF.